The rows below give T cell receptor beta chains drawn from one sample of a study of shared clonotypes between healthy human individuals. Clones were sequenced by immunoSEQ multiplex PCR, and TCRdb holds only the in-frame ones, with some missing. This table holds 2 million to 3 million clones, more than 85% found once. The source material was naive CD4+ T cells from PBMCs. The receptors were gathered from a man aged 18-30 years in good health. Some clones in this sample may be carry-over from other donors' samples. Each CDR3 is given with its conserved first and last residue. Each record gives: D gene, clone size, J gene, CDR3 length, V gene, CDR3 protein, CDR3 DNA. The D gene is left open where the match is weak. Clone size is not always given. Where it is, it says once, few, many or a class for expanded clones.

d_gene: .; abundance: .; j_gene: TRBJ1-3; len: 14; v_gene: TRBV19; CDR3aa: CASRQIGSGSTIYF; CDR3nt: TGTGCCAGTAGACAGATTGGCTCTGGAAGCACCATATATTTT
d_gene: TRBD1; abundance: .; j_gene: TRBJ1-5; len: 14; v_gene: TRBV19; CDR3aa: CASSYRGSNQPQHF; CDR3nt: TGTGCCAGTAGCTACAGGGGTAGCAATCAGCCCCAGCATTTT
d_gene: TRBD2; abundance: .; j_gene: TRBJ2-1; len: 15; v_gene: TRBV11-2; CDR3aa: CASSLWREGLPEQFF; CDR3nt: TGTGCCAGCAGCTTATGGCGGGAGGGCCTCCCTGAGCAGTTCTTC
d_gene: .; abundance: .; j_gene: TRBJ1-1; len: 15; v_gene: TRBV18; CDR3aa: CASSPTDSRNTEAFF; CDR3nt: TGTGCCAGCTCACCGACGGACAGCCGGAACACTGAAGCTTTCTTT
d_gene: TRBD2; abundance: .; j_gene: TRBJ2-5; len: 17; v_gene: TRBV7-2; CDR3aa: CASTPMSGLAGLETQYF; CDR3nt: TGTGCCAGCACCCCAATGTCTGGGCTAGCGGGATTAGAGACCCAGTACTTC
d_gene: .; abundance: once; j_gene: TRBJ1-2; len: 13; v_gene: TRBV18; CDR3aa: CASSGGGVEGYTF; CDR3nt: TGTGCCAGCTCCGGCGGGGGAGTAGAAGGCTACACCTTC
d_gene: .; abundance: .; j_gene: TRBJ1-1; len: 15; v_gene: TRBV7-9; CDR3aa: CASSLSSGGNTEAFF; CDR3nt: TGTGCCAGCAGCTTATCGTCTGGGGGGAACACTGAAGCTTTCTTT
d_gene: TRBD1; abundance: .; j_gene: TRBJ2-6; len: 17; v_gene: TRBV2; CDR3aa: CASSSSGQGYGANVLTF; CDR3nt: TGTGCCAGCTCCAGCTCGGGACAGGGATATGGGGCCAACGTCCTGACTTTC
d_gene: .; abundance: .; j_gene: TRBJ1-5; len: 15; v_gene: TRBV19; CDR3aa: CASSKAGADHQPQHF; CDR3nt: TGTGCCAGTAGTAAGGCAGGGGCGGACCATCAGCCCCAGCATTTT
d_gene: .; abundance: .; j_gene: TRBJ2-7; len: 15; v_gene: TRBV19; CDR3aa: CASTREVASRYEQYF; CDR3nt: TGTGCCAGTACCCGAGAGGTGGCTAGCCGCTACGAGCAGTACTTC
d_gene: .; abundance: .; j_gene: TRBJ1-2; len: 16; v_gene: TRBV6-1; CDR3aa: CASSEAWKGKEYGYTF; CDR3nt: TGTGCCAGCAGTGAAGCGTGGAAGGGTAAGGAATATGGCTACACCTTC
d_gene: TRBD2; abundance: .; j_gene: TRBJ2-5; len: 16; v_gene: TRBV9; CDR3aa: CASSVTSGRTGETQYF; CDR3nt: TGTGCCAGCAGCGTTACTAGCGGGAGGACGGGAGAGACCCAGTACTTC
d_gene: TRBD2; abundance: once; j_gene: TRBJ2-7; len: 13; v_gene: TRBV27; CDR3aa: CASSLTSGSEQYF; CDR3nt: TGTGCCAGCAGTTTAACTAGCGGGAGTGAGCAGTACTTC
d_gene: TRBD2; abundance: .; j_gene: TRBJ2-7; len: 16; v_gene: TRBV4-1; CDR3aa: CASSQLLAGGFYEQYF; CDR3nt: TGCGCCAGCAGCCAGTTATTAGCGGGAGGTTTTTACGAGCAGTACTTC
d_gene: .; abundance: .; j_gene: TRBJ1-1; len: 17; v_gene: TRBV11-2; CDR3aa: CASSLGGWAALNTEAFF; CDR3nt: TGTGCCAGCAGCTTAGGCGGTTGGGCGGCCCTGAACACTGAAGCTTTCTTT
d_gene: .; abundance: .; j_gene: TRBJ1-1; len: 12; v_gene: TRBV28; CDR3aa: CASSLRRAEAFF; CDR3nt: TGTGCCAGCAGTTTAAGGCGAGCCGAAGCTTTCTTT
d_gene: .; abundance: .; j_gene: TRBJ2-3; len: 13; v_gene: TRBV19; CDR3aa: CASTPWGTDTQYF; CDR3nt: TGTGCCAGTACCCCTTGGGGGACAGATACGCAGTATTTT
d_gene: .; abundance: .; j_gene: TRBJ2-5; len: 11; v_gene: TRBV7-2; CDR3aa: CASSPGETQYF; CDR3nt: TGTGCCAGCAGCCCGGGGGAGACCCAGTACTTC
d_gene: .; abundance: .; j_gene: TRBJ2-4; len: 14; v_gene: TRBV6-5; CDR3aa: CASRGGGAKNIQYF; CDR3nt: TGTGCCAGCAGGGGAGGGGGGGCCAAAAACATTCAGTACTTC
d_gene: .; abundance: .; j_gene: TRBJ2-1; len: 14; v_gene: TRBV5-1; CDR3aa: CASSRRGSYNEQFF; CDR3nt: TGCGCCAGCAGCCGGCGCGGATCCTACAATGAGCAGTTCTTC
d_gene: .; abundance: .; j_gene: TRBJ1-3; len: 15; v_gene: TRBV25-1; CDR3aa: CASSSRDNLGNTIYF; CDR3nt: TGTGCCAGCAGTTCGCGGGACAATCTAGGAAACACCATATATTTT
d_gene: .; abundance: .; j_gene: TRBJ2-1; len: 15; v_gene: TRBV6-5; CDR3aa: CASSREGGSYNEQFF; CDR3nt: TGTGCCAGCAGCAGAGAGGGCGGCTCCTACAATGAGCAGTTCTTC
d_gene: .; abundance: .; j_gene: TRBJ2-3; len: 12; v_gene: TRBV5-3; CDR3aa: CARSVLLDTQYF; CDR3nt: TGTGCCAGAAGCGTTTTACTGGATACGCAGTATTTT
d_gene: .; abundance: .; j_gene: TRBJ1-2; len: 16; v_gene: TRBV9; CDR3aa: CASSGGPIADNEGYTF; CDR3nt: TGTGCCAGCAGCGGAGGACCCATAGCGGACAACGAGGGCTACACCTTC
d_gene: TRBD1; abundance: .; j_gene: TRBJ2-7; len: 13; v_gene: TRBV29-1; CDR3aa: CSAKRTGGFEQYF; CDR3nt: TGCAGCGCCAAAAGGACAGGGGGCTTCGAGCAGTACTTC
d_gene: .; abundance: .; j_gene: TRBJ2-5; len: 14; v_gene: TRBV18; CDR3aa: CASSPRTGGETQYF; CDR3nt: TGTGCCAGCTCACCCCGGACAGGAGGGGAGACCCAGTACTTC
d_gene: .; abundance: few; j_gene: TRBJ1-5; len: 14; v_gene: TRBV2; CDR3aa: CASTRTDSNQPQHF; CDR3nt: TGTGCCAGCACCCGGACAGACAGCAATCAGCCCCAGCATTTT
d_gene: .; abundance: .; j_gene: TRBJ2-1; len: 15; v_gene: TRBV5-5; CDR3aa: CASSLRGKGSNEQFF; CDR3nt: TGTGCCAGCAGCTTGAGAGGGAAGGGGTCCAATGAGCAGTTCTTC
d_gene: .; abundance: .; j_gene: TRBJ1-2; len: 12; v_gene: TRBV27; CDR3aa: CAASARGYGYTF; CDR3nt: TGTGCCGCCTCCGCCCGGGGGTATGGCTACACCTTC